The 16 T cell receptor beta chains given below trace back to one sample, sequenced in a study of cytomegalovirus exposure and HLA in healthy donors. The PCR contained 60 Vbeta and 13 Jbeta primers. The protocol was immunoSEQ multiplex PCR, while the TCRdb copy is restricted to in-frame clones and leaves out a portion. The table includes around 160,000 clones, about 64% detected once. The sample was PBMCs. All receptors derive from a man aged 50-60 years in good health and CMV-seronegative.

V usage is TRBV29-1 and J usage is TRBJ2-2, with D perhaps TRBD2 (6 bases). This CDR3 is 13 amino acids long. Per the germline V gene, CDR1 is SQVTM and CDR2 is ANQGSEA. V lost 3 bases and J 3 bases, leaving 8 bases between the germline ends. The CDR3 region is CSVDRGYTGELFF. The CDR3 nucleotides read TGCAGCGTTGATCGGGGGTACACCGGGGAGCTGTTTTTT.

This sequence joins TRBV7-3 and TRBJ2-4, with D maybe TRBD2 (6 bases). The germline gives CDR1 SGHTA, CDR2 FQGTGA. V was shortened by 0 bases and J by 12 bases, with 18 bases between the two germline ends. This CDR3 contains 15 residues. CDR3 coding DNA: TGTGCCAGCAGCTTAACGGGGGGAACGACAAGCCGTCAGTACTTC. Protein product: CASSLTGGTTSRQYF.

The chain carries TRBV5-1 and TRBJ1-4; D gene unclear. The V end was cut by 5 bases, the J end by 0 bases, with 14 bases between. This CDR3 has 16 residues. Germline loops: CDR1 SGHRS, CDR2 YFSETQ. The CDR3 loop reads CASSKSLGATNEKLFF. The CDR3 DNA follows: TGCGCCAGCAGTAAGTCGCTGGGAGCAACTAATGAAAAACTGTTTTTT.

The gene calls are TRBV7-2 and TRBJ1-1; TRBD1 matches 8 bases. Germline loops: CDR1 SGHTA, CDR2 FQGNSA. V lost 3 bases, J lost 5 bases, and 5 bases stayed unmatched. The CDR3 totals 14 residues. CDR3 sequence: CASSFKTGGTEAFF. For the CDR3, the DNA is TGTGCCAGCAGCTTTAAAACAGGGGGGACTGAAGCTTTCTTT.

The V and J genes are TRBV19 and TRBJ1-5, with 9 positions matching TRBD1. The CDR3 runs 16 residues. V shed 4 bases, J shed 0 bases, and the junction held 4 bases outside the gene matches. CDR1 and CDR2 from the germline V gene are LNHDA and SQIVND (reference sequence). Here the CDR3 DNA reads TGTGCCAGTAGTAGGGGACAGGGCTATAGCAATCAGCCCCAGCATTTT. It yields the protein CASSRGQGYSNQPQHF.

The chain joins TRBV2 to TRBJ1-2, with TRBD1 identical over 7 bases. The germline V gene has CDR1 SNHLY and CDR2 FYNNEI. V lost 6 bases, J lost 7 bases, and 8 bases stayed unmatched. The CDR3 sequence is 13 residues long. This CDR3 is CASRADRESGYTF. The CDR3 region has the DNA TGTGCCAGCAGGGCTGACAGGGAATCTGGCTACACCTTC.

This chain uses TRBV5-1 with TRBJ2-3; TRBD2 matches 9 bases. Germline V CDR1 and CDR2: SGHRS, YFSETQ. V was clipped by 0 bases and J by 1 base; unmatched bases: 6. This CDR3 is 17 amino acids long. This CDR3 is CASSLGGGGAGTDTQYF. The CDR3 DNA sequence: TGCGCCAGCAGCTTGGGAGGCGGGGGGGCTGGCACAGATACGCAGTATTTT. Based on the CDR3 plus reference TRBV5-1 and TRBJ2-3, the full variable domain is KAGVTQTPRYLIKTRGQQVTLSCSPISGHRSVSWYQQTPGQGLQFLFEYFSETQRNKGNFPGRFSGRQFSNSRSEMNVSTLELGDSALYLCASSLGGGGAGTDTQYFGPGTRLTVL.

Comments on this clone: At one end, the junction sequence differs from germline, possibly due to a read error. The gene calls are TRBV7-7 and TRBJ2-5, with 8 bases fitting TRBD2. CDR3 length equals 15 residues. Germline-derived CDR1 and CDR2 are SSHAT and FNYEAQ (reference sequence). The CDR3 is CASSLARGGQETQYF. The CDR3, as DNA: TGTGCTAGCAGCTTAGCTCGGGGGGGCCAAGAGACCCAGTACTTC.

This chain's CDR3 is CASSAGTSGGREQYF. The CDR3 region has the DNA TGTGCCAGCAGCGCAGGGACTAGCGGGGGGCGAGAGCAGTACTTC. The chain joins TRBV5-4 to TRBJ2-7, with 15 bases aligning to TRBD2. Germline loops: CDR1 SGHNT, CDR2 YYREEE (reference sequence). This CDR3 has 15 amino acids. V shed 4 bases, J shed 7 bases, and the junction held 6 bases outside the gene matches.

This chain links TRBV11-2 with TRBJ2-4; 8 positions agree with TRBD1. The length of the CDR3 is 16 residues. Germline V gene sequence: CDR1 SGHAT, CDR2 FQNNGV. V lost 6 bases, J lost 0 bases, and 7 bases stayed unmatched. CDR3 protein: CASRSVRGLAKNIQYF. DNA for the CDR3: TGTGCCAGCAGGTCGGTCAGGGGGCTAGCCAAAAACATTCAGTACTTC. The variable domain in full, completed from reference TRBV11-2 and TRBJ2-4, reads EAGVAQSPRYKIIEKRQSVAFWCNPISGHATLYWYQQILGQGPKLLIQFQNNGVVDDSQLPKDRFSAERLKGVDSTLKIQPAKLEDSAVYLCASRSVRGLAKNIQYFGAGTRLSVL.

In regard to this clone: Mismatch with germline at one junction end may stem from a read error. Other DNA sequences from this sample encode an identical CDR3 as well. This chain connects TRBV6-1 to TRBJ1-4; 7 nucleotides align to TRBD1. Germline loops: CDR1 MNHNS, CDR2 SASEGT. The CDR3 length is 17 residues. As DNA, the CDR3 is TGCGCCAGCAGTGAAGATATAAGGGGACAGTATAATGAAAAACTGTTTTTT. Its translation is CASSEDIRGQYNEKLFF.

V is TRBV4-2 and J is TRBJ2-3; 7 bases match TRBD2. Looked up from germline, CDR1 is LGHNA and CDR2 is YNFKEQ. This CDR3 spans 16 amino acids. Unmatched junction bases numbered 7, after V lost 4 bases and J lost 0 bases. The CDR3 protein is CASSLPGGSSTDTQYF. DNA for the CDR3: TGTGCCAGCAGCCTCCCGGGGGGATCTAGCACAGATACGCAGTATTTT.

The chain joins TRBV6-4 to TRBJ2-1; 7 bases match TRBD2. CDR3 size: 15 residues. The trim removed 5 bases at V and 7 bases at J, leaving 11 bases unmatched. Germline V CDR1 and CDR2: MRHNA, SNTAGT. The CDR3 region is CASSPVWGGGNEQFF. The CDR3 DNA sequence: TGTGCCAGCAGTCCCGTTTGGGGGGGAGGGAATGAGCAGTTCTTC.

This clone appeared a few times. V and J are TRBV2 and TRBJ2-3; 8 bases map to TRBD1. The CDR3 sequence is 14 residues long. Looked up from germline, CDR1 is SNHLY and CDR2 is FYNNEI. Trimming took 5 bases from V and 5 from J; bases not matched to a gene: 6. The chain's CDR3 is CASSPRGREDTQYF. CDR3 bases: TGTGCCAGCAGTCCCAGGGGGCGAGAAGATACGCAGTATTTT.

The CDR3 is CASLVGVYHNEQFF. As DNA, the CDR3 is TGTGCCAGCCTAGTAGGGGTCTACCACAATGAGCAGTTCTTC. The V gene is TRBV7-9, the J gene TRBJ2-1; D perhaps matches TRBD1 (5 bases). Germline V CDR1 and CDR2: SEHNR, FQNEAQ (reference sequence). The V end was cut by 8 bases, the J end by 5 bases, with 16 bases between. This CDR3 contains 14 residues.

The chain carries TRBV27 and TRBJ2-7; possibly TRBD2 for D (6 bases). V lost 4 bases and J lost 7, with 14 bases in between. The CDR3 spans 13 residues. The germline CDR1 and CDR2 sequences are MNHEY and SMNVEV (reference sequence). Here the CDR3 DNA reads TGTGCCAGCAGTTCCCCCCCCCGGGGGGAGCAGTACTTC. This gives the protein CASSSPPRGEQYF.